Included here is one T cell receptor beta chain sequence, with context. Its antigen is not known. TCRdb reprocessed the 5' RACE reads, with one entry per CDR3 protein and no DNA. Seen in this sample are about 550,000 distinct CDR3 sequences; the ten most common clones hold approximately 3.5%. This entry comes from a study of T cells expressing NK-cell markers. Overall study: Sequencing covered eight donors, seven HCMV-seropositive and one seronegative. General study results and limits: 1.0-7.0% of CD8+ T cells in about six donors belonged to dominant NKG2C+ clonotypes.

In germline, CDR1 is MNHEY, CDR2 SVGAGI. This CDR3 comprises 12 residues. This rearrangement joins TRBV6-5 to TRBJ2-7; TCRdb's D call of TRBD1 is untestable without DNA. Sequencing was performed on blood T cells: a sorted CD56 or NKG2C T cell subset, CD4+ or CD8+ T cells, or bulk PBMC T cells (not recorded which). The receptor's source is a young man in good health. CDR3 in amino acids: CASSPGQGSQYF.